This T cell receptor beta chain was sequenced for a study of blood T cell repertoires in COVID-19. Overall study context: The origin of the acute and convalescent COVID-19 samples was the United States, Italy and Spain. In each case, the material was cDNA or gDNA derived from T cells, B-cell-depleted T cells, or PBMCs.

Seattle patients were enrolled during active infection and followed longitudinally. In the authors' methods: Nucleated cell number was recorded as an estimate derived from reference gene primer amplification. Data came from immunoSEQ multiplex PCR; TCRdb stores just in-frame clones and leaves some out. The D gene and trimming were derived from the DNA, and the V and J assignments and clone size from that table. The sample has about 300,000 clones, more than 70% seen once; the top ten hold 1.5% to 2%. The germline CDR1 and CDR2 sequences are SGHVS and FNYEAQ. This CDR3 has 15 residues. V dropped 3 bases and J dropped 4 bases, with 12 bases sitting between them.

The receptor's source is a woman between 25 and 40 years old with COVID-19, enrolled during active disease. The material sequenced was peripheral blood. The chain uses TRBV7-6 and TRBJ1-4; D is undetermined. The DNA of the CDR3 is TGTGCCAGCAGCTTGGGAGAGGAGCGTAATGAAAAACTGTTTTTT. Its protein product is CASSLGEERNEKLFF.